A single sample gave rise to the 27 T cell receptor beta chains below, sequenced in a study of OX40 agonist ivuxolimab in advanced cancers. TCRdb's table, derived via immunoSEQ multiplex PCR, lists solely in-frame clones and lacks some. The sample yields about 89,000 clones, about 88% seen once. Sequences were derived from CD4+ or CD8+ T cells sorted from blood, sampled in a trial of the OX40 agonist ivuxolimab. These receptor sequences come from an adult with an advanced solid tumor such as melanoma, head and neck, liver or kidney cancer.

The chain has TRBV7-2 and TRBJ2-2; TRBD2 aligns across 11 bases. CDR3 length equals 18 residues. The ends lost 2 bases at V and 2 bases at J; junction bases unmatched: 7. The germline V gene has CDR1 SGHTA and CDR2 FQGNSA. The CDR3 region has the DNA TGTGCCAGCAGCTTAAGGGCTAGCGGGGGGCAAAACACCGGGGAGCTGTTTTTT. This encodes CASSLRASGGQNTGELFF. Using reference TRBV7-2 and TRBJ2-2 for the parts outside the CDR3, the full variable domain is GAGVSQSPSNKVTEKGKDVELRCDPISGHTALYWYRQSLGQGLEFLIYFQGNSAPDKSGLPSDRFSAERTGGSVSTLTIQRTQQEDSAVYLCASSLRASGGQNTGELFFGEGSRLTVL.

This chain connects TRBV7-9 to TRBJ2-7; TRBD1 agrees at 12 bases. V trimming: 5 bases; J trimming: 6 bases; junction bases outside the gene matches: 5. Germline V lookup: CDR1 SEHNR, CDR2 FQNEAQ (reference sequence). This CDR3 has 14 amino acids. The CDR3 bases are TGTGCCAGCAGCCGCGGGACAGGGGGCAGCGAGCAGTACTTC. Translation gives CASSRGTGGSEQYF.

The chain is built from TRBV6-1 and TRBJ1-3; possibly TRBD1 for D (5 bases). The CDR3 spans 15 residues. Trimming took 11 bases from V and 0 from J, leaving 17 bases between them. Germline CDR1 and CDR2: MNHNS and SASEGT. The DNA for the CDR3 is TGTGCCGGTCAGAGCGGGACGGGCTCTGGAAACACCATATATTTT. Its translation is CAGQSGTGSGNTIYF.

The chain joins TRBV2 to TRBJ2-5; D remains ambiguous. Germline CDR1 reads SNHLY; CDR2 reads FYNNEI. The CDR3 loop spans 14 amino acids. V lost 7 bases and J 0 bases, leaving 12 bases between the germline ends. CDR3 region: CASNRPPYQETQYF. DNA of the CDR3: TGTGCCAGCAACCGGCCTCCGTACCAAGAGACCCAGTACTTC.

The CDR3 coding sequence is TGTGCCAGTTCAGATGGACAGCGCAAGGGTTACGAGCAGTACTTC. Encoded protein: CASSDGQRKGYEQYF. The chain recombines TRBV6-5 with TRBJ2-7, with D possibly TRBD1 on 6 matching bases. CDR3 size: 15 residues. The germline gives CDR1 MNHEY, CDR2 SVGAGI. Trimming stripped 9 bases from V and 4 bases from J, with 22 bases between.

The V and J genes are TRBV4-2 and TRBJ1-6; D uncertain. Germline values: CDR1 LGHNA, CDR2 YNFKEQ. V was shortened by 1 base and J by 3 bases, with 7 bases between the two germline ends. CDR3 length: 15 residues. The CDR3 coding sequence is TGTGCCAGCAGCCAAGGACGGCTCTATAATTCACCCCTCCACTTT. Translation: CASSQGRLYNSPLHF.

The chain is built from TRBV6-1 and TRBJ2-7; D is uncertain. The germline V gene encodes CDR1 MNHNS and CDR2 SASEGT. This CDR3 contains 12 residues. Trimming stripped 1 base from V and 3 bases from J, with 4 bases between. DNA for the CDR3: TGTGCCAGCAGTGAAGGAAGCTACGAGCAGTACTTC. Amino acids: CASSEGSYEQYF.

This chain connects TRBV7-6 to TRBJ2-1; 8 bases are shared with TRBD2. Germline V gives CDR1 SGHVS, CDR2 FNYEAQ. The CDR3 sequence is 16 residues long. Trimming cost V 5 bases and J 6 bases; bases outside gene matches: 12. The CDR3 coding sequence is TGTGCCAGCAGCCAAAGCGCGGGGGGCTCAGTCAATGAGCAGTTCTTC. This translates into CASSQSAGGSVNEQFF.

The CDR3 DNA sequence: TGTGCCTGGAGTCGGCTCTTTAGCAATCAGCCCCAGCATTTT. As protein: CAWSRLFSNQPQHF. The V gene is TRBV30, the J gene TRBJ1-5; no firm D call. Trimming shortened V by 2 bases and J by 0 bases, and 8 bases separated the two germline ends. The germline gives CDR1 GTSNPN, CDR2 SVGIG (reference sequence). This CDR3 has 14 amino acids. The full variable domain, in which reference TRBV30 and TRBJ1-5 provide the parts outside the CDR3, is SQTIHQWPATLVQPVGSPLSLECTVEGTSNPNLYWYRQAAGRGLQLLFYSVGIGQISSEVPQNLSASRPQDRQFILSSKKLLLSDSGFYLCAWSRLFSNQPQHFGDGTRLSIL.

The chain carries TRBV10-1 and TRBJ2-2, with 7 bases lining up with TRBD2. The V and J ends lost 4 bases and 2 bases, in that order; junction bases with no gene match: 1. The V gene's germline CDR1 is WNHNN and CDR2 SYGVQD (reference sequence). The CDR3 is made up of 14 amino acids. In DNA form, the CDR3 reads TGCGCCAGCAGTGGGGGGGGAAACACCGGGGAGCTGTTTTTT. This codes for CASSGGGNTGELFF.

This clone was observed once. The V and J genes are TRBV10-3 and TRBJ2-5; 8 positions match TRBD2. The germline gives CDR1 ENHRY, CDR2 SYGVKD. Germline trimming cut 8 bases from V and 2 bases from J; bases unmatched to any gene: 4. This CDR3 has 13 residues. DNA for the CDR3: TGTGCCATCCGAGCGGGGGCTCAAGAGACCCAGTACTTC. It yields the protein CAIRAGAQETQYF.

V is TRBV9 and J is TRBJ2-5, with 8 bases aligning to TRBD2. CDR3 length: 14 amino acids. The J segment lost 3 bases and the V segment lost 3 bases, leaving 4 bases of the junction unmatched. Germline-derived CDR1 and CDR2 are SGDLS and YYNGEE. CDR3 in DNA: TGTGCCAGCAGCGATCAAGCGGGGGAAGAGACCCAGTACTTC. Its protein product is CASSDQAGEETQYF. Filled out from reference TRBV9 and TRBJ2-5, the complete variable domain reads DSGVTQTPKHLITATGQRVTLRCSPRSGDLSVYWYQQSLDQGLQFLIQYYNGEERAKGNILERFSAQQFPDLHSELNLSSLELGDSALYFCASSDQAGEETQYFGPGTRLLVL.

CDR3 in amino acids: CASKRPNQEGYTF. As DNA, the CDR3 is TGTGCCAGCAAAAGACCCAATCAGGAGGGCTACACCTTC. V is TRBV6-6 and J is TRBJ1-2; D unclear. Between the trimmed V and J ends, which lost 7 bases and 8 bases, there was a span of 17 bases. The CDR3 has 13 residues. Germline V gene data show CDR1 as MNHNY and CDR2 as SVGAGI (reference sequence).

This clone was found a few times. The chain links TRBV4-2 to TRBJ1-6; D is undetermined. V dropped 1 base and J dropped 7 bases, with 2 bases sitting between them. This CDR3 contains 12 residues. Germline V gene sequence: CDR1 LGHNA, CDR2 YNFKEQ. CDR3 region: CASSQGNSPLHF. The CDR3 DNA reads TGTGCCAGCAGCCAAGGGAATTCACCCCTCCACTTT.

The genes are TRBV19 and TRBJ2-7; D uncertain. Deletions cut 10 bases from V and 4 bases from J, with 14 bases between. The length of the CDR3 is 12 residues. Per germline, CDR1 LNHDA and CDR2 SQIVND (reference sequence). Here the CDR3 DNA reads TGTGCCAAGTTTCGTGGGTTTTACGAGCAGTACTTC. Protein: CAKFRGFYEQYF.

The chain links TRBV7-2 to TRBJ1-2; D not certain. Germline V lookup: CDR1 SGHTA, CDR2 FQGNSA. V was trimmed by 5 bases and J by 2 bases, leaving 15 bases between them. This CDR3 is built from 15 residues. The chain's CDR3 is CASSPVTDDNYGYTF. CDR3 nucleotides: TGTGCCAGCAGCCCGGTCACAGACGACAACTATGGCTACACCTTC. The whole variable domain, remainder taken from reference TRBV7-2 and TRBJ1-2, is GAGVSQSPSNKVTEKGKDVELRCDPISGHTALYWYRQSLGQGLEFLIYFQGNSAPDKSGLPSDRFSAERTGGSVSTLTIQRTQQEDSAVYLCASSPVTDDNYGYTFGSGTRLTVV.

This CDR3 is CSAYNSGANVLTF. In DNA form, the CDR3 reads TGCAGCGCCTACAACTCTGGGGCCAACGTCCTGACTTTC. The chain is built from TRBV29-1 and TRBJ2-6; D gene uncertain. Germline V gene sequence: CDR1 SQVTM, CDR2 ANQGSEA. The CDR3 runs to 13 residues. The V gene lost 7 bases and the J gene lost 0 bases, with 7 bases spanning the gap.

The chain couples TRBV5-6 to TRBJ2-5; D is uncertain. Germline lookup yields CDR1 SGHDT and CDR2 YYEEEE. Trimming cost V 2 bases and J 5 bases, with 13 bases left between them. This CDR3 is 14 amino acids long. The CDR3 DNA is TGTGCCAGCAGCTTCGCAACCCCCGGGGAGACCCAGTACTTC. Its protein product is CASSFATPGETQYF.

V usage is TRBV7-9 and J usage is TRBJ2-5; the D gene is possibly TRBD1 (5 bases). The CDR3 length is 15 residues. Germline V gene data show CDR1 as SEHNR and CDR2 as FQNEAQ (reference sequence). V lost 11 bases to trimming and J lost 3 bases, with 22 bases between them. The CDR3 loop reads CAGARPTVSEETQYF. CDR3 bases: TGTGCCGGGGCCCGCCCCACGGTATCCGAAGAGACCCAGTACTTC. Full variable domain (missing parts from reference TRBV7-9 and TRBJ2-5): DTGVSQNPRHKITKRGQNVTFRCDPISEHNRLYWYRQTLGQGPEFLTYFQNEAQLEKSRLLSDRFSAERPKGSFSTLEIQRTEQGDSAMYLCAGARPTVSEETQYFGPGTRLLVL.

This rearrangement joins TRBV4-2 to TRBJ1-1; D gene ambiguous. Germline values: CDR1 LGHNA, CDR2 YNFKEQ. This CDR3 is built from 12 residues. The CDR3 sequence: CAVHGVHTEAFF. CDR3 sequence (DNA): TGTGCGGTGCACGGGGTTCACACTGAAGCTTTCTTT.

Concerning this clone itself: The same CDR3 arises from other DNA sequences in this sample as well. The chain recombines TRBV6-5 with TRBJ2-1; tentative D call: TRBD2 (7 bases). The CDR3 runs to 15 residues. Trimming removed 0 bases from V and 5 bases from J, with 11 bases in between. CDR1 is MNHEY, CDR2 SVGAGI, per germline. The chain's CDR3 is CASSYSAGAHNEQFF. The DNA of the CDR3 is TGTGCCAGCAGTTACTCGGCGGGGGCTCACAATGAGCAGTTCTTC.

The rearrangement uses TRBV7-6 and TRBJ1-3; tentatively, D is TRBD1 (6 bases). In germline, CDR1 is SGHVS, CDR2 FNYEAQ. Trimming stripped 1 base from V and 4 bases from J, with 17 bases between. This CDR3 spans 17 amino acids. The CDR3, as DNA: TGTGCCAGCAGCTTAGAAGCTCAGGGGTTCGTGGGAAACACCATATATTTT. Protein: CASSLEAQGFVGNTIYF.

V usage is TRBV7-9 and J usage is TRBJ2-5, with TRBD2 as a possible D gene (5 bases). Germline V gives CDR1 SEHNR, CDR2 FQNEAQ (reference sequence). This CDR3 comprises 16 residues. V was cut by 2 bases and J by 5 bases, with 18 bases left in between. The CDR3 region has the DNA TGTGCCAGCAGCTTAACGGGAAGAGGTCATAGGGAGACCCAGTACTTC. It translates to CASSLTGRGHRETQYF.

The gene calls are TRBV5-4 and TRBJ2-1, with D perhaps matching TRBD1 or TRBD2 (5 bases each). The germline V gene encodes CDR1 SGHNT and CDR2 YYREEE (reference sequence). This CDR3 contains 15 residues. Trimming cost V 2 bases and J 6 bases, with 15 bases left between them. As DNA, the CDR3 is TGTGCCAGCAGCTTCTCTACGGGGCAGGTCAATGAGCAGTTCTTC. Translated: CASSFSTGQVNEQFF. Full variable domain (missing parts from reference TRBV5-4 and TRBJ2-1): ETGVTQSPTHLIKTRGQQVTLRCSSQSGHNTVSWYQQALGQGPQFIFQYYREEENGRGNFPPRFSGLQFPNYSSELNVNALELDDSALYLCASSFSTGQVNEQFFGPGTRLTVL.

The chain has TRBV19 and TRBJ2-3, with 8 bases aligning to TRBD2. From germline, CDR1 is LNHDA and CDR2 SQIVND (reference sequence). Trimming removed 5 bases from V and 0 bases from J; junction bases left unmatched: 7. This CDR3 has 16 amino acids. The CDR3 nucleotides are TGTGCCAGTAGTGGGCGCGGGGGGCCCAGCACAGATACGCAGTATTTT. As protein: CASSGRGGPSTDTQYF. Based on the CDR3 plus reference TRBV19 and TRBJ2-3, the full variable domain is DGGITQSPKYLFRKEGQNVTLSCEQNLNHDAMYWYRQDPGQGLRLIYYSQIVNDFQKGDIAEGYSVSREKKESFPLTVTSAQKNPTAFYLCASSGRGGPSTDTQYFGPGTRLTVL.

The DNA of the CDR3 is TGTGCCAGCTCACCATACGGGGATACGCAGTATTTT. This gives the protein CASSPYGDTQYF. This chain links TRBV18 with TRBJ2-3, with D unclear. This CDR3 comprises 12 residues. The germline gives CDR1 KGHSH, CDR2 LQKENI. V dropped 2 bases and J dropped 6 bases, with 6 bases sitting between them.

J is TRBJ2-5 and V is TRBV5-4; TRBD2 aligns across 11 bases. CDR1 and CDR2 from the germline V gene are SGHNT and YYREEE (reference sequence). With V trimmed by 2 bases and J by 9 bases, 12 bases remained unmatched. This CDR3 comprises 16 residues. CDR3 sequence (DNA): TGTGCCAGCAGCTTTGGAGCTAGCGGGGGGCCAGGGGCCCAGTACTTC. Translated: CASSFGASGGPGAQYF.